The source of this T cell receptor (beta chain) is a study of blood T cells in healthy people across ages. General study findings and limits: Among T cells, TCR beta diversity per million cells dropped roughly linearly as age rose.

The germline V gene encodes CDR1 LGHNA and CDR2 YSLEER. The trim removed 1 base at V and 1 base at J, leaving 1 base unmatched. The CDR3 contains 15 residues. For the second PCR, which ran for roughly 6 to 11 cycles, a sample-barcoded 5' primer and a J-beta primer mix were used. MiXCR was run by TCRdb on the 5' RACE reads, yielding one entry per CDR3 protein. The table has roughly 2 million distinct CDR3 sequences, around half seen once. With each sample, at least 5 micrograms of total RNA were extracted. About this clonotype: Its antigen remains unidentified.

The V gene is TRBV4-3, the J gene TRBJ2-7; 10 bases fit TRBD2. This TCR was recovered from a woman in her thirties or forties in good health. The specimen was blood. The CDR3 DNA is TGCGCCAGCAGCCAAGCGACTAGCGGGTCCTACGAGCAGTACTTC. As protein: CASSQATSGSYEQYF.